This entry features one TCR beta chain sequence. Its recognized antigen is unknown. Base quality data are lacking; no much larger clone is found one base away. The sample belongs to a study of T cells in Graves' hyperthyroidism and ophthalmopathy (dated by TCRdb to the late 2010s). Regarding the study in general: Peripheral blood was sampled at the time of initial diagnosis, prior to any treatment. To identify distinguishing TCR V-J signatures, a discovery cohort of 90 to 100 patients was used, comprising approximately 40 with Graves' ophthalmopathy and 57 with stable Graves' hyperthyroidism. Prospective prediction of ophthalmopathy was tested in an independent validation cohort consisting of about 20 hyperthyroidism patients and about 17 patients who later progressed to ophthalmopathy. For training and testing, the approximately 92 patients in the discovery cohort were randomly divided in a 7:3 ratio. In about 6 Graves' hyperthyroidism patients, the study also compared T-cell repertoires from thyroid tissue with T-cell repertoires from blood. After blood sampling, hyperthyroidism patients were treated with methimazole at a starting dose of 30 mg daily, and ophthalmopathy patients were treated with high-dose intravenous methylprednisolone. The paper reports TCR Vbeta CDR3 sequencing of roughly 140 peripheral blood samples: 40 to 45 ophthalmopathy, 75 to 80 hyperthyroidism and approximately 17 progressor patients.

The TCR beta CDR3 regions were amplified from the RNA transcripts. For the first round of RT-PCR on the TCR CDR3, the HTBI primer set was used together with the Qiagen OneStep RT-PCR kit. The libraries were constructed in a second round of multiplex PCR and then size-selected and purified. Sequencing of the libraries was done on an Illumina HiSeq2000 using paired-end 100 bp reads. The study's own analysis went as follows. SOAPnuke was used to process the raw data, with reads discarded if the reads contained adapters or uncalled bases, had a mean Phred below 15, or lacked an exact constant-primer or identifier match. High-quality paired reads were merged with COPE v1.2.5, and unique nucleotide sequences were defined as clonotypes. Clonotypes were aligned to IMGT TRBV, TRBD and TRBJ reference segments using MiTCR v1.1. Analysis was restricted to V-J combinations with a frequency above 0.0001, which covered roughly 99% of repertoires. A TCS score was defined as the ratio of F50 (clonal expansion) to E x V (chaos), with BLOSUM62-based TCRdist applied between CDR3 peptides within each V-J. Welch's t-statistics and random forest reduced roughly 530 V-J features to 10 to 15, which were used in a naive Bayes classifier (R e1071). Thyroid-blood repertoire similarity was quantified with the Morisita-Horn index. In-frame beta chains were kept once TCRdb had trimmed the public reads at Q25 with fastp and called clones with MiXCR. Merged by CDR3 protein, the rows form single entries marked with the most common genes and DNA. Here the V and J calls rest on TCRdb's processing, not on the authors' analysis. For this sample there are 600,000 to 700,000 distinct CDR3 sequences; about 15% appear just once. The ten largest clonotypes hold about 4.5% of the sample.

Broader findings and caveats from the paper: Most expanded thyroid clonotypes (frequency above 0.001) were also detected in blood, a finding suggesting that blood repertoires may reflect thyroid immune responses. Sample size was not statistically predetermined, and investigators were not blinded to group allocation. A model built on a 13 V-J signature distinguished ophthalmopathy from stable hyperthyroidism, reaching 85% to 90% sensitivity and around 82% specificity in cross-validation and 80%/75% in testing. In validation, progression to ophthalmopathy was predicted by the model with 70.59% sensitivity and roughly 72% specificity, a median of roughly 6.4 months before onset.

Ophthalmopathy patients had moderately to severely active disease, Clinical Activity Score of at least 3, NOSPECS grade of at least 4, and duration under 3 months. Any patient with an uncontrolled infection, another autoimmune disease, pregnancy or lactation was excluded. Diagnoses relied on clinical symptoms, serum thyroxine and TRAb, thyroid ultrasound and orbital computed tomography. Ficoll-Paque density gradient centrifugation was used to isolate PBMCs from about 9 ml of fresh peripheral blood. Trizol reagent was used to extract total RNA, and RNA quality was then checked on an Agilent 2100 Bioanalyzer. The clonotype originates from a middle-aged woman with Graves' ophthalmopathy. The sample consisted of blood.

In nucleotide form, the sequence is TGTGCCAGCAGTGAGACATTCGGCAATCAGCCCCAGCATTTT. It is translated as CASSETFGNQPQHF. The rearrangement combines TRBV2 with TRBJ1-5; the D gene identity is not certain. The germline V gene specifies SNHLY as CDR1 and FYNNEI as CDR2. Trimming at the junction amounts to 3 bases on V and 2 bases on J, and the germline ends lie 8 bases apart. The CDR3 contains 14 residues, cysteine and phenylalanine counted. Kept here is only the CDR3 DNA, which spans 42 bases and is read in frame from base 1.